Sequencing of this TCR beta chain was carried out in a study of graft-versus-host responses after intestinal transplantation. Data came from immunoSEQ multiplex PCR; TCRdb stores just in-frame clones and leaves some out. The sample gives 30,000 or so clones, about four fifths of which show up once; more than 15% is in the top ten. Comments on this clone: What it recognizes is unknown.

This CDR3 region has 13 residues. Trimming took off 8 bases at V and 2 bases at J, with 11 bases between the two ends. Per germline, CDR1 LNHNV and CDR2 YYDKDF (reference sequence). The source of this sequence is a human donor who received an intestinal transplant. The starting material was unstimulated CD8+ T cells sorted from spleen or lymph node cells, obtained before intestinal transplant. This chain uses TRBV15 with TRBJ2-3; a weak D match, TRBD2 (6 bases). This CDR3 is CATSAGITDTQYF. The DNA for the CDR3 is TGTGCCACCTCCGCGGGAATCACAGATACGCAGTATTTT.